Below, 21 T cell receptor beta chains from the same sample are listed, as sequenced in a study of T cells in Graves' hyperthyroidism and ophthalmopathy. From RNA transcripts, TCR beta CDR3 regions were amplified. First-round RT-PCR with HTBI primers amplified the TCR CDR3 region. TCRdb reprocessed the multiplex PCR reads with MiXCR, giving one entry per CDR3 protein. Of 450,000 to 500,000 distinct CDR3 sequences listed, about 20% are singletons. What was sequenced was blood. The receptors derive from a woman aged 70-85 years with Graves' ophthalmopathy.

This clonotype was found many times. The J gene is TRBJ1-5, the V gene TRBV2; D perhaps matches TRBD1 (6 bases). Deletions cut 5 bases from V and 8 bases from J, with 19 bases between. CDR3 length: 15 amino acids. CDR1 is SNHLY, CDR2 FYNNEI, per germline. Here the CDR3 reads CASSQTGTPQEPQHF. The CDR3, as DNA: TGTGCCAGCAGTCAGACCGGGACACCCCAGGAGCCCCAGCATTTT. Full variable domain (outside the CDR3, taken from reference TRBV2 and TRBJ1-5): EPEVTQTPSHQVTQMGQEVILRCVPISNHLYFYWYRQILGQKVEFLVSFYNNEISEKSEIFDDQFSVERPDGSNFTLKIRSTKLEDSAMYFCASSQTGTPQEPQHFGDGTRLSIL.

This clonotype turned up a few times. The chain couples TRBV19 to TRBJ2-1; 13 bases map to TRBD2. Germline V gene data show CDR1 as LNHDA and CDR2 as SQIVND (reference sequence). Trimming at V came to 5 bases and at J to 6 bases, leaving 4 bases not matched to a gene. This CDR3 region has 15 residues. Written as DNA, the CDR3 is TGTGCCAGTAGTCGACTAGCGGGAGGTTCCAATGAGCAGTTCTTC. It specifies CASSRLAGGSNEQFF.

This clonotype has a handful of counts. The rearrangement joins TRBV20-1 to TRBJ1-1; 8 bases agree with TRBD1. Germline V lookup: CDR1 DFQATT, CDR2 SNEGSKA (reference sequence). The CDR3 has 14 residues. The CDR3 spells CRKGQGNRNTEAFF. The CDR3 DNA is TGCAGAAAAGGACAGGGTAATAGGAACACTGAAGCTTTCTTT.

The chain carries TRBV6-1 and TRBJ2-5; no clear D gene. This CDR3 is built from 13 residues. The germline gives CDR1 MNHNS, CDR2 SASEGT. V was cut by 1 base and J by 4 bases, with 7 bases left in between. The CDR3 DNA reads TGTGCCAGCAGTGAAGGACTCAGAGAGACCCAGTACTTC. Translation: CASSEGLRETQYF.

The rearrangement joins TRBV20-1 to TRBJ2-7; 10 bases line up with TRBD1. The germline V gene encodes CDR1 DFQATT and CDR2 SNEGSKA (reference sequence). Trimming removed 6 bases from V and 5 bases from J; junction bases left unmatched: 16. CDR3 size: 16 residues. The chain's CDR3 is CSAYNPGQGSADEQYF. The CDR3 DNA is TGCAGTGCCTATAACCCGGGACAGGGGTCAGCTGACGAGCAGTACTTC.

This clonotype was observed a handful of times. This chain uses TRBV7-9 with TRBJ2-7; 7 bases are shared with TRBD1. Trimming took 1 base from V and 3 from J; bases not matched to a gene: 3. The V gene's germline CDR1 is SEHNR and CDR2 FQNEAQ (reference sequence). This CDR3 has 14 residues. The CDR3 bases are TGTGCCAGCAGCTTAGAGGCAGGGGGCTACGAGCAGTACTTC. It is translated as CASSLEAGGYEQYF. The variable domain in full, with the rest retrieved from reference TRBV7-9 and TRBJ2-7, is DTGVSQNPRHKITKRGQNVTFRCDPISEHNRLYWYRQTLGQGPEFLTYFQNEAQLEKSRLLSDRFSAERPKGSFSTLEIQRTEQGDSAMYLCASSLEAGGYEQYFGPGTRLTVT.

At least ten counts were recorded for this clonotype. The CDR3 here is CASSGNRQGADTEAFF. The CDR3 region has the DNA TGTGCCAGCAGCGGGAACCGACAGGGGGCGGACACTGAAGCTTTCTTT. This chain uses TRBV7-9 with TRBJ1-1, with 10 bases lining up with TRBD1. The CDR3 is 16 amino acids. V dropped 5 bases and J dropped 3; count of bases not matched to a gene: 9. Germline CDR1 and CDR2: SEHNR and FQNEAQ (reference sequence).

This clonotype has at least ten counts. The CDR3 spells CASSLSVYGYTF. The CDR3 DNA sequence: TGTGCCAGCAGTTTAAGTGTCTATGGCTACACCTTC. The rearrangement joins TRBV12-3 or TRBV12-4 to TRBJ1-2, with D unresolved. The CDR3 sequence is 12 residues long. Trimming shortened V by 2 bases and J by 4 bases, and 5 bases separated the two germline ends.

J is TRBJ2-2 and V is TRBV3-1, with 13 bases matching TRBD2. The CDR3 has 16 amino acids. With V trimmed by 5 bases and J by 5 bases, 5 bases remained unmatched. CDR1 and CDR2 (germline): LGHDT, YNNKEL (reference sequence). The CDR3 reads CASSLGLAGITGELFF. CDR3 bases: TGTGCCAGCAGCTTGGGACTAGCGGGGATAACCGGGGAGCTGTTTTTT.

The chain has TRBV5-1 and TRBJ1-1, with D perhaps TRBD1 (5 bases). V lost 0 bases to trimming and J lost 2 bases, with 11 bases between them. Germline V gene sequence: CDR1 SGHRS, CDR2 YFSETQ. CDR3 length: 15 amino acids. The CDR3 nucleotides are TGCGCCAGCAGCTTGGGAATACAGGTCAACACTGAAGCTTTCTTT. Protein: CASSLGIQVNTEAFF.

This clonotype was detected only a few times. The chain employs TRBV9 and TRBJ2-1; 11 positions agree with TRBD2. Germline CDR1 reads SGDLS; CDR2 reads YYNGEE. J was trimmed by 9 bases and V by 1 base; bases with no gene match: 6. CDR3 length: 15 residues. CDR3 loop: CASSVLAGGSAEQFF. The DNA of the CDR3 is TGTGCCAGCAGCGTACTAGCGGGAGGTTCGGCTGAGCAGTTCTTC.

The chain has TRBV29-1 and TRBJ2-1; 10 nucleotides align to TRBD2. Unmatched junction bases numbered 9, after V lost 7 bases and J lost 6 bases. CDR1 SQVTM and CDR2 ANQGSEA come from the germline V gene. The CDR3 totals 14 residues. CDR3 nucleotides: TGCAGCGGACGTGGACTAGCGGTGGTCAATGAGCAGTTCTTC. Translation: CSGRGLAVVNEQFF.

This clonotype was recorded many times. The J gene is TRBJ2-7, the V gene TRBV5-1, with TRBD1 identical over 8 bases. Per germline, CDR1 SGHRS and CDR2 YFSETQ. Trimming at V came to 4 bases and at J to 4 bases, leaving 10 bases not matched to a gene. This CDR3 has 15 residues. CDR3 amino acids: CASSQGGTGGYEQYF. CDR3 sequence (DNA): TGCGCCAGCAGCCAGGGCGGGACAGGCGGGTACGAGCAGTACTTC.

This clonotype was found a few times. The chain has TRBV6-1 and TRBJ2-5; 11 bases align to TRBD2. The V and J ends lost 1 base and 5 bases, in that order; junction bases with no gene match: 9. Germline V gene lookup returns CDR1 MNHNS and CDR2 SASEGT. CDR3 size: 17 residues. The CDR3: CASSEGLAGGWMETQYF. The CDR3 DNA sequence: TGTGCCAGCAGTGAAGGGCTAGCGGGAGGTTGGATGGAGACCCAGTACTTC.

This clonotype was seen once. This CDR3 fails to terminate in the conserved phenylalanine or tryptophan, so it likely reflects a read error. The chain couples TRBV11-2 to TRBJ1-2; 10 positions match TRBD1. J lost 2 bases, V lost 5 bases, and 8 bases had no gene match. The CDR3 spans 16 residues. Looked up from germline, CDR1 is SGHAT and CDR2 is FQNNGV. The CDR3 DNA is TGTGCCAGCAGCCCAAGGGACAGGGGTTGGAACTATGGCTACACCCTC. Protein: CASSPRDRGWNYGYTL.

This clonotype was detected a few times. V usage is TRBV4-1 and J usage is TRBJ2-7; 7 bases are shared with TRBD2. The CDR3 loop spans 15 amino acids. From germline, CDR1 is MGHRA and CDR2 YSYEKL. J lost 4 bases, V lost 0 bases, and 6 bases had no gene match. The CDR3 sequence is CASSQDGGSGYEQYF. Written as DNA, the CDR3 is TGCGCCAGCAGCCAAGATGGAGGTAGCGGGTACGAGCAGTACTTC.

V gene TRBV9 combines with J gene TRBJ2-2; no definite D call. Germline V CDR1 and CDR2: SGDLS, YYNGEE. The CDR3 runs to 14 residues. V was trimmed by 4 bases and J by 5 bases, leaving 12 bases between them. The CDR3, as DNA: TGTGCCAGCAGCAAAGGACGGCGAACCGGGGAGCTGTTTTTT. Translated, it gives CASSKGRRTGELFF.

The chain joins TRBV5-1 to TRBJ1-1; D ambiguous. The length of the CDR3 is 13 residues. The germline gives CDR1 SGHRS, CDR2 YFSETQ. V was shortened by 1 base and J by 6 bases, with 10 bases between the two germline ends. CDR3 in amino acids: CASSLQVEAEAFF. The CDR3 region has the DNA TGCGCCAGCAGCTTGCAGGTAGAGGCTGAAGCTTTCTTT.

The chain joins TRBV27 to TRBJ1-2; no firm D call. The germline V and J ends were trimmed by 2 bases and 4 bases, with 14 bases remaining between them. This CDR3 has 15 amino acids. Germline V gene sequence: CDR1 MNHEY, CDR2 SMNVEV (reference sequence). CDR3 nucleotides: TGTGCCAGCAGTTTAAACCACGTCGGGAGCTATGGCTACACCTTC. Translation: CASSLNHVGSYGYTF.

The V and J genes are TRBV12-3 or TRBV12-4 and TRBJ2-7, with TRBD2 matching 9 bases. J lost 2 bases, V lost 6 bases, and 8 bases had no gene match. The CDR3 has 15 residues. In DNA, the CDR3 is TGTGCCAGCAGCTCGTTTAGCGGGAGAGCCTACGAGCAGTACTTC. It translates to CASSSFSGRAYEQYF.

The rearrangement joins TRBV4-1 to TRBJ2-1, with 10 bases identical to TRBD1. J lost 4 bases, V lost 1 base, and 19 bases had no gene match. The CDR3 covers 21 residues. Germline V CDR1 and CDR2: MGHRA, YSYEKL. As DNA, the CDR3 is TGCGCCAGCAGCCAAGTTTCAGGCGGACAGGGGGGCAAGACAGGGTACAATGAGCAGTTCTTC. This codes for CASSQVSGGQGGKTGYNEQFF.